Listed here are 28 T cell receptor beta chains from one sample, sequenced in a study of OX40 agonist ivuxolimab in advanced cancers. Only in-frame clones appear in the TCRdb table, and some are missing; sequencing was by immunoSEQ multiplex PCR. The sample comprises just over 50,000 clones, 88% of which are singletons, and about 3.7% rests with the top ten. Material: CD4+ or CD8+ T cells sorted from blood, obtained in a trial of the OX40 agonist ivuxolimab. The receptors shown here come from an adult with an advanced solid tumor such as melanoma, head and neck, liver or kidney cancer.

V usage is TRBV21-1 and J usage is TRBJ1-2; no DNA check was done on the table's D call, TRBD1. TRBV21-1 is marked as a pseudogene. This CDR3 region has 14 residues. The CDR3 region has the DNA TGTGCCAGCAGCAAAGGATATGGCCTTAAGAGCTACACCTTC. The encoded protein is CASSKGYGLKSYTF.

V and J are TRBV19 and TRBJ2-2; tentative D call: TRBD1 (6 bases). The CDR3 consists of 17 residues. V was trimmed by 1 base and J by 4 bases, leaving 16 bases between them. Looked up from germline, CDR1 is LNHDA and CDR2 is SQIVND (reference sequence). CDR3 sequence: CASSIGAAGVRTGELFF. In nucleotides, the CDR3 is TGTGCCAGTAGTATAGGGGCGGCAGGGGTCCGCACCGGGGAGCTGTTTTTT. The whole variable domain, filled in from reference TRBV19 and TRBJ2-2, reads DGGITQSPKYLFRKEGQNVTLSCEQNLNHDAMYWYRQDPGQGLRLIYYSQIVNDFQKGDIAEGYSVSREKKESFPLTVTSAQKNPTAFYLCASSIGAAGVRTGELFFGEGSRLTVL.

The chain employs TRBV28 and TRBJ1-2; D remains unclear. This CDR3 contains 13 residues. The germline CDR1 and CDR2 sequences are MDHEN and SYDVKM. The V and J ends lost 7 bases and 0 bases respectively, with 9 bases between them. CDR3 in DNA: TGTGCCAGCACCTACACTTCTAACTATGGCTACACCTTC. Its translation is CASTYTSNYGYTF.

This clone came up once. V is TRBV18 and J is TRBJ2-7; TRBD2 aligns across 15 bases. CDR1 is KGHSH and CDR2 is LQKENI in the germline V gene. Germline trimming cut 4 bases from V and 6 bases from J; bases unmatched to any gene: 10. This CDR3 is 17 amino acids long. CDR3 protein: CASSLPGLAGGSREQYF. DNA for the CDR3: TGTGCCAGCTCACTACCGGGACTAGCGGGAGGTTCTCGCGAGCAGTACTTC. The variable domain in full, with the rest retrieved from reference TRBV18 and TRBJ2-7, is NAGVMQNPRHLVRRRGQEARLRCSPMKGHSHVYWYRQLPEEGLKFMVYLQKENIIDESGMPKERFSAEFPKEGPSILRIQQVVRGDSAAYFCASSLPGLAGGSREQYFGPGTRLTVT.

The V call is TRBV7-6, the J call TRBJ2-3, with 7 bases identical to TRBD1. The CDR3 totals 14 residues. Germline V gene data show CDR1 as SGHVS and CDR2 as FNYEAQ. The trim removed 3 bases at V and 1 base at J, leaving 1 base unmatched. The CDR3 coding sequence is TGTGCCAGCAGCTTTGGGACAGGCACAGATACGCAGTATTTT. Its translation is CASSFGTGTDTQYF.

About this clone: This specimen includes other DNA sequences encoding the same CDR3. The chain has TRBV28 and TRBJ2-7; D is possibly TRBD2 (6 bases). CDR3 length: 14 amino acids. V lost 3 bases, J lost 1 base, and 10 bases lay in between. Germline loops: CDR1 MDHEN, CDR2 SYDVKM. The CDR3 here is CASSLAGSSYEQYF. DNA for the CDR3: TGTGCCAGCAGTTTGGCGGGAAGTTCCTACGAGCAGTACTTC.

CDR3 in DNA: TGTGCCGCGGAACCCGAAACGACTTACGAGCAGTACTTC. Translation: CAAEPETTYEQYF. The chain recombines TRBV6-1 with TRBJ2-7; no clear D gene. V was trimmed by 11 bases and J by 4 bases, leaving 18 bases between them. The CDR3 extends over 13 amino acids. Germline V gives CDR1 MNHNS, CDR2 SASEGT.

The chain joins TRBV7-3 to TRBJ2-7, with 7 positions matching TRBD1. Germline V gene data show CDR1 as SGHTA and CDR2 as FQGTGA. The CDR3 runs 18 residues. The V gene end was trimmed by 5 bases and the J gene end by 3 bases; junction bases not matched to a gene: 19. The CDR3 here is CASSPELPDRAFFYEQYF. In DNA form, the CDR3 reads TGTGCCAGCAGCCCCGAATTACCCGACAGGGCCTTCTTCTACGAGCAGTACTTC.

J is TRBJ2-1 and V is TRBV7-9, with unresolved D. CDR1 and CDR2 (germline): SEHNR, FQNEAQ (reference sequence). This CDR3 is built from 11 residues. Trimming cost V 2 bases and J 8 bases, with 4 bases left between them. The CDR3 DNA reads TGTGCCAGCAGCTTAAGGTATGAGCAGTTCTTC. Residues: CASSLRYEQFF.

The J gene is TRBJ2-1, the V gene TRBV11-1, with 12 positions matching TRBD2. In germline, CDR1 is SGHAT, CDR2 FQDESV (reference sequence). J gave up 9 bases and V 5 bases, and 11 bases lay outside the gene matches. This CDR3 has 16 residues. The CDR3 spells CASSRLAGVGFSEQFF. Written as DNA, the CDR3 is TGTGCCAGCAGCAGACTAGCGGGAGTGGGATTTAGTGAGCAGTTCTTC. The full variable domain, its missing parts supplied by reference TRBV11-1 and TRBJ2-1, is EAEVAQSPRYKITEKSQAVAFWCDPISGHATLYWYRQILGQGPELLVQFQDESVVDDSQLPKDRFSAERLKGVDSTLKIQPAELGDSAMYLCASSRLAGVGFSEQFFGPGTRLTVL.

J is TRBJ2-1 and V is TRBV10-1, with D unresolved. Germline lookup yields CDR1 WNHNN and CDR2 SYGVQD (reference sequence). The CDR3 spans 16 residues. V was cut by 3 bases and J by 8 bases, with 20 bases left in between. As DNA, the CDR3 is TGCGCCAGCAGTGACCGGCCGGGCCTCCCTCTGGATGAGCAGTTCTTC. It encodes CASSDRPGLPLDEQFF.

The chain has TRBV6-1 and TRBJ2-3, with D perhaps TRBD2 (6 bases). Trimming removed 4 bases from V and 6 bases from J, with 8 bases in between. The germline V gene has CDR1 MNHNS and CDR2 SASEGT. CDR3 length: 12 residues. The CDR3: CASSALADTQYF. CDR3 DNA: TGTGCCAGCAGTGCCCTAGCGGATACGCAGTATTTT.

This sequence joins TRBV5-5 and TRBJ2-5, with a weak D call TRBD1 (6 bases). Looked up from germline, CDR1 is SGHKS and CDR2 is YYEKEE (reference sequence). The CDR3 covers 14 residues. V lost 4 bases and J 2 bases, leaving 12 bases between the germline ends. CDR3 DNA sequence: TGTGCCAGCAGCCCCGGACAGCTACAAGAGACCCAGTACTTC. It is translated as CASSPGQLQETQYF.

This clone occurred once. The chain has TRBV7-9 and TRBJ1-1; the D is unclear. This CDR3 is 15 amino acids long. Trimming removed 6 bases at V and 2 bases at J, with 16 bases between. Germline V gives CDR1 SEHNR, CDR2 FQNEAQ (reference sequence). The CDR3 spells CASSPLLGSNTEAFF. The CDR3 nucleotides are TGTGCCAGCAGTCCCCTTCTGGGGTCCAACACTGAAGCTTTCTTT.

The chain is built from TRBV27 and TRBJ2-6; maybe TRBD1 (5 bases). With 5 bases removed from V and 0 bases from J, the gap between germline ends came to 14 bases. CDR3 length: 17 residues. Germline CDR1 MNHEY, CDR2 SMNVEV (reference sequence). CDR3 in DNA: TGTGCCAGCAGTCCGACAGTACTCCTCTCTGGGGCCAACGTCCTGACTTTC. This translates into CASSPTVLLSGANVLTF.

The V and J genes are TRBV19 and TRBJ1-1; no definite D call. V lost 7 bases and J 2 bases, leaving 5 bases between the germline ends. CDR3 length: 11 residues. Germline CDR1 and CDR2: LNHDA and SQIVND (reference sequence). The CDR3 sequence: CASKVNTEAFF. CDR3 in DNA: TGTGCCAGTAAGGTAAACACTGAAGCTTTCTTT. The full variable domain, its missing parts supplied by reference TRBV19 and TRBJ1-1, is DGGITQSPKYLFRKEGQNVTLSCEQNLNHDAMYWYRQDPGQGLRLIYYSQIVNDFQKGDIAEGYSVSREKKESFPLTVTSAQKNPTAFYLCASKVNTEAFFGQGTRLTVV.

The chain couples TRBV18 to TRBJ2-2; D is ambiguous. CDR1 is KGHSH, CDR2 LQKENI, per germline. The V and J ends lost 5 bases and 1 base respectively, with 14 bases between them. The CDR3 length is 16 residues. The CDR3 DNA reads as TGTGCCAGCTCATCGCAGGTGACCCAGAACACCGGGGAGCTGTTTTTT. Translated, it gives CASSSQVTQNTGELFF.

The chain is built from TRBV6-5 and TRBJ1-2; D is uncertain. Looked up from germline, CDR1 is MNHEY and CDR2 is SVGAGI. The V and J ends lost 2 bases and 3 bases respectively, with 10 bases between them. The CDR3 runs to 14 residues. For the CDR3, the DNA is TGTGCCAGCAGTTACATCGAGAGTGACTATGGCTACACCTTC. The encoded protein is CASSYIESDYGYTF.

The chain uses TRBV11-3 and TRBJ2-3; D not certain. Germline-derived CDR1 and CDR2 are SGHNT and YENEEA. The ends were cut back, 5 bases at V and 4 bases at J, with 7 bases in the middle. The CDR3 extends over 12 amino acids. Here the CDR3 DNA reads TGTGCCAGCAGCCAAGAATCAGATACGCAGTATTTT. Translated: CASSQESDTQYF.

This clone showed up just once. The rearrangement links TRBV6-1 to TRBJ1-2; 7 bases map to TRBD1. Germline CDR1 is MNHNS and CDR2 is SASEGT. The CDR3 is 14 residues long. Trimming removed 5 bases from V and 4 bases from J; junction bases left unmatched: 7. Here the CDR3 DNA reads TGTGCCAGCAGTCAGGGGGAAAAGGGCTATGGCTACACCTTC. Translation: CASSQGEKGYGYTF.

The V and J genes are TRBV29-1 and TRBJ2-5; 7 bases map to TRBD1. The CDR3 is 13 residues long. The J segment lost 5 bases and the V segment lost 7 bases, leaving 10 bases of the junction unmatched. Germline CDR1 SQVTM, CDR2 ANQGSEA. CDR3 region: CSAEGARRETQYF. CDR3 DNA sequence: TGCAGCGCCGAGGGGGCGAGGAGGGAGACCCAGTACTTC.

This clone appeared once. The chain joins TRBV6-5 to TRBJ2-2, with no clear D. Trimming removed 5 bases from V and 6 bases from J, with 7 bases in between. Germline V gene data show CDR1 as MNHEY and CDR2 as SVGAGI. CDR3 length: 12 amino acids. The CDR3 DNA reads TGTGCCAGCAGTCGGCAGGCCGGGGAGCTGTTTTTT. Amino acid sequence: CASSRQAGELFF.

As for this clone: The germline gene is not matched at one end of the junction; a read error may be the cause. The chain combines TRBV13 with TRBJ2-3, with D perhaps matching TRBD1 (6 bases). CDR1 PRHDT and CDR2 FYEKMQ come from the germline V gene (reference sequence). The CDR3 has 15 residues. This CDR3 reads CASSRRDIGTNTQYF. The CDR3 DNA sequence: TGTGCCAGCAGCCGCCGGGACATAGGCACAAATACGCAGTATTTT. The entire variable domain, with the rest obtained from reference TRBV13 and TRBJ2-3, is as follows: AAGVIQSPRHLIKEKRETATLKCYPIPRHDTVYWYQQGPGQDPQFLISFYEKMQSDKGSIPDRFSAQQFSDYHSELNMSSLELGDSALYFCASSRRDIGTNTQYFGPGTRLTVL.

This clone was detected a few times. V gene TRBV10-3 combines with J gene TRBJ1-4, with D unresolved. Germline V gene lookup returns CDR1 ENHRY and CDR2 SYGVKD. V gave up 6 bases and J gave up 5 bases, with 10 bases separating them. The CDR3 spans 13 residues. The CDR3 reads CAISSGMNEKLFF. The CDR3 coding sequence is TGTGCCATCAGCTCGGGGATGAATGAAAAACTGTTTTTT.

The CDR3 DNA sequence: TGTGCCAGCTCACCGGGCAGGGAGTCCTACGAGCAGTACTTC. Translation: CASSPGRESYEQYF. The genes are TRBV18 and TRBJ2-7; D could derive from TRBD1 or TRBD2 (5 bases each). Germline loops: CDR1 KGHSH, CDR2 LQKENI. The CDR3 consists of 14 residues. V lost 3 bases, J lost 1 base, and 10 bases lay in between.

V and J are TRBV5-4 and TRBJ2-5; 7 bases align to TRBD1. Trimming took 5 bases from V and 5 from J; bases not matched to a gene: 3. Germline CDR1 reads SGHNT; CDR2 reads YYREEE (reference sequence). The CDR3 runs to 12 residues. CDR3 DNA: TGTGCCAGCAGAGGGGGCGGCGAGACCCAGTACTTC. Residues: CASRGGGETQYF.

The chain uses TRBV27 and TRBJ2-7; TRBD2 matches 13 bases. This CDR3 contains 16 residues. V shed 2 bases and J 7 bases; nucleotides not matched to a gene: 8. Germline V CDR1 and CDR2: MNHEY, SMNVEV (reference sequence). The CDR3: CASSLITSGRVREQYF. CDR3 in DNA: TGTGCCAGCAGTTTAATAACTAGCGGGAGGGTGAGGGAGCAGTACTTC.

About this clone itself: Other DNA sequences in this specimen translate into the identical CDR3. The J gene is TRBJ1-5, the V gene TRBV18; tentatively, D is TRBD1 (5 bases). The V and J ends lost 2 bases and 7 bases respectively, with 9 bases between them. CDR1 and CDR2 (germline): KGHSH, LQKENI. The CDR3 totals 13 residues. CDR3 DNA sequence: TGTGCCAGCTCACCAGGGGGGAACCAGCCCCAGCATTTT. Translated, it gives CASSPGGNQPQHF.